This T cell receptor beta chain is drawn from a study of shared clonotypes between healthy human individuals. Germline CDR1 reads SGHRS; CDR2 reads YFSETQ. The CDR3 extends over 16 amino acids. The trim removed 0 bases at V and 5 bases at J, leaving 6 bases unmatched. The method was immunoSEQ multiplex PCR; TCRdb's version includes in-frame clones alone and lacks a portion of them. This sample has 2 million to 3 million clones, with approximately 93% found just once. The chain combines TRBV5-1 with TRBJ2-2; 8 bases align to TRBD2. The sequence was obtained from a man between 18 and 29 years old in good health. Some clones in this sample may be carry-over from other donors' samples. Material for sequencing was naive CD4+ T cells from PBMCs. Subset here: CD45RA+ positively selected. CDR3 DNA sequence: TGCGCCAGCAGCTTGGAAGCGGGAGCGGGGACCGGGGAGCTGTTTTTT. It yields the protein CASSLEAGAGTGELFF.